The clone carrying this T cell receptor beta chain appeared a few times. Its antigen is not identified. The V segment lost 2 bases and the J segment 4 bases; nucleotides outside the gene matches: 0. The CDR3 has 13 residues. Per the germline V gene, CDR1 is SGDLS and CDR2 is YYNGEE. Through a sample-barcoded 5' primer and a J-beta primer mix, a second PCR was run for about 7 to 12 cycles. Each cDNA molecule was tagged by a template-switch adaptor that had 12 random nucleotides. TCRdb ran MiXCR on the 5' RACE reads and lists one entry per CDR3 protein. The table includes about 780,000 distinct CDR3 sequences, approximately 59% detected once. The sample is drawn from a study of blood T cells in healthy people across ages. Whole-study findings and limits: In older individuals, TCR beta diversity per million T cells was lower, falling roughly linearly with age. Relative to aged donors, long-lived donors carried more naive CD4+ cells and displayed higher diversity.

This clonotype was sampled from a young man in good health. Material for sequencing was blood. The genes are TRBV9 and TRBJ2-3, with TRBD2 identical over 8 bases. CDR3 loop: CASSVTSADTQYF. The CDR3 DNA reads TGTGCCAGCAGCGTGACTAGCGCAGATACGCAGTATTTT.